This note documents a single TCR beta chain sequence. The sample is drawn from a study of blood T cell repertoires in COVID-19. As for the study in general: There were acute and convalescent COVID-19 samples, and they came from the United States, Italy and Spain. In each case, the material was cDNA or gDNA derived from T cells, B-cell-depleted T cells, or PBMCs.

The CDR3 has 15 amino acids. From germline, CDR1 is LNHDA and CDR2 SQIVND (reference sequence). Unmatched junction bases numbered 7, after V lost 5 bases and J lost 0 bases. Original analysis: Estimation of nucleated cell counts was performed using reference gene primer amplification. Clones were read by immunoSEQ multiplex PCR, and TCRdb kept only the in-frame ones, dropping some. That table gives V, J and clone size, and the DNA gave D and trimming. The table includes about 120,000 clones, around 88% detected once. The V gene is TRBV19, the J gene TRBJ2-7, with 7 bases that match TRBD1. Sequenced: peripheral blood. This receptor was taken from a woman in her forties or fifties with active or convalescent COVID-19. CDR3 in amino acids: CASSLNRQGSYEQYF. Written as DNA, the CDR3 is TGTGCCAGTAGTTTAAACCGACAGGGCTCCTACGAGCAGTACTTC.